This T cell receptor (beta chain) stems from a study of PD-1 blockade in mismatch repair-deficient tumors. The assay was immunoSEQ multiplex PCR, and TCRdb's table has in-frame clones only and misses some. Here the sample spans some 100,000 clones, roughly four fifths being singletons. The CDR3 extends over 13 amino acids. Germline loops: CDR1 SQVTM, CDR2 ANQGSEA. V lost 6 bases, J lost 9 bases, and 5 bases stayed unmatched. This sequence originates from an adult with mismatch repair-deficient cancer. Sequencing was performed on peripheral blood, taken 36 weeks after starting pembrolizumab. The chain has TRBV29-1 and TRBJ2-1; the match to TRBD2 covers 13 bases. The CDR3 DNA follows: TGCAGCGTGGAACTAGCGGGAGGGGTTGAGCAGTTCTTC. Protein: CSVELAGGVEQFF.